This entry features one T cell receptor beta chain sequence. The target antigen is unknown. This record belongs to a study of T-cell memory formation after mild COVID-19. Study-wide results and limits: Day 15 to 85 contracting clones showed balanced CD4/CD8; later expanders leaned CD4+.

One entry per CDR3 protein results from TCRdb running MiXCR on the 5' RACE reads. The sample has some 48,000 distinct CDR3 sequences, 27% seen once. V shed 5 bases, J shed 3 bases, and the junction held 6 bases outside the gene matches. The CDR3 covers 15 residues. The TCR was taken from a man aged 18 to 30 who had mild COVID-19 (a few samples of this study predate the infection). Cell type and time point are not known. Material for sequencing was PBMCs or a T cell subset sorted from them (not recorded which). The chain has TRBV12-3 or TRBV12-4 and TRBJ2-7, with 11 bases aligning to TRBD2. CDR3 loop: CASSPSSGGNYEQYF. Here the CDR3 DNA reads TGTGCCAGCAGTCCGTCTAGCGGGGGGAACTACGAGCAGTACTTC.